The present entry profiles one TCR beta chain with its context. Assay: immunoSEQ multiplex PCR; the TCRdb copy retains only in-frame clones and omits some. The sample lists approximately 110,000 clones, 85% to 90% seen once, with roughly 3% in the top ten. This sample is drawn from a study of glioma-infiltrating T cells after dendritic cell vaccination. Study-wide background: Monocyte-derived dendritic cells, cultured 6 to 8 days with IL-4 and GM-CSF, were pulsed with autologous tumor lysate.

Time point described: after dendritic cell vaccination, including at tumor progression/relapse. Losses at the gene ends were 5 bases for V and 7 bases for J; bases not matched to a gene: 11. The length of the CDR3 is 15 residues. CDR1 and CDR2 from the germline V gene are SGHNT and YENEEA. The sequence derives from a human donor with glioblastoma. The chain carries TRBV11-3 and TRBJ2-1, with TRBD1 identical over 7 bases. This specimen consisted of blood, obtained after dendritic cell vaccination. CDR3 loop: CASSRRQTGSNEQFF. CDR3 sequence (DNA): TGTGCCAGCAGCCGACGCCAGACAGGGAGTAATGAGCAGTTCTTC.